One sample yielded the 3 T cell receptor beta chains listed below, sequenced in a study of T cells after yellow fever vaccination. TCRdb redid the calling of the 5' RACE reads with MiXCR, one entry per CDR3 protein. Of some 260,000 distinct CDR3 sequences in the sample, roughly 5.6% are singletons; the top ten hold approximately 3.5%. The material sequenced was CD4+ T cells sorted from PBMCs, taken on the day of the yellow fever booster vaccination. These receptors all stem from a man younger than 30 who received the YFV17D yellow fever vaccine.

This clonotype was seen at least ten times. The chain has TRBV5-1 and TRBJ1-4; D gene ambiguous. V was clipped by 1 base and J by 3 bases, with 7 bases between them. Germline CDR1 SGHRS, CDR2 YFSETQ. The CDR3 has 14 amino acids. DNA for the CDR3: TGCGCCAGCAGCTTGTGGGATCCTAATGAAAAACTGTTTTTT. It translates to CASSLWDPNEKLFF. Full variable domain (outside the CDR3, taken from reference TRBV5-1 and TRBJ1-4): KAGVTQTPRYLIKTRGQQVTLSCSPISGHRSVSWYQQTPGQGLQFLFEYFSETQRNKGNFPGRFSGRQFSNSRSEMNVSTLELGDSALYLCASSLWDPNEKLFFGSGTQLSVL.

This clonotype was found a few times. The genes are TRBV20-1 and TRBJ1-2; D not certain. CDR3 length: 12 residues. Trimming stripped 3 bases from V and 6 bases from J, with 11 bases between. Germline CDR1 is DFQATT and CDR2 is SNEGSKA (reference sequence). The DNA for the CDR3 is TGCAGTGCTAGTCTCGGCCAAGATGGCTACACCTTC. It codes for CSASLGQDGYTF.

This clonotype was seen more than once but under ten times. The genes are TRBV12-3 or TRBV12-4 and TRBJ1-1; 10 positions match TRBD1. CDR3 length: 14 amino acids. V gave up 7 bases and J gave up 3 bases; unmatched junction bases: 5. CDR3 loop: CASILGQGHTEAFF. The DNA of the CDR3 is TGTGCCAGCATCCTGGGACAGGGGCACACTGAAGCTTTCTTT.